This record looks at one TCR beta chain sequence and its context. A multiplex PCR was run with 60 Vbeta primers and 13 Jbeta primers. Profiling relied on immunoSEQ multiplex PCR, and the TCRdb table lists in-frame clones only, not all of them. The profile covers roughly 200,000 clones, with roughly 85% appearing a single time and about 2.5% taken by the ten largest. This sample is part of a study of cytomegalovirus exposure and HLA in healthy donors. This CDR3 has 13 residues. In germline, CDR1 is MRHNA, CDR2 SNTAGT. With 5 bases clipped from V and 3 bases from J, the junction kept 2 bases outside the gene matches.

The sequence came from a woman between 50 and 59 years old in good health and CMV-seronegative. This chain joins TRBV6-4 and TRBJ1-1; TRBD1 agrees at 8 bases. Sequenced: PBMCs. The CDR3 coding sequence is TGTGCCAGCAGTAGGGACAGGCACACTGAAGCTTTCTTT. It yields the protein CASSRDRHTEAFF.